This TCR beta chain was identified in a study of T cells expressing NK-cell markers. Study outcomes and limitations: NKG2C+ dominant clonotypes from about 6 donors made up roughly 1.0-7.0% of CD8+ T cells.

Germline values: CDR1 ENHRY, CDR2 SYGVKD. This CDR3 has 17 residues. A note on this clonotype: Its specificity is not known.

UMIs were included in TCR beta cDNA generated by 5'RACE template switching. One entry per CDR3 protein, without DNA, is what TCRdb gives after re-calling the 5' RACE reads. Here the sample table reports 500,000 to 600,000 distinct CDR3 sequences. The receptor comes from a man younger than 35 in good health. The source material was blood T cells: a sorted CD56 or NKG2C T cell subset, CD4+ or CD8+ T cells, or bulk PBMC T cells (not recorded which). The V gene is TRBV10-3, the J gene TRBJ2-1; there is no DNA to check the TCRdb D call of TRBD2. CDR3 residues: CAISESLKAFPYNEQFF.